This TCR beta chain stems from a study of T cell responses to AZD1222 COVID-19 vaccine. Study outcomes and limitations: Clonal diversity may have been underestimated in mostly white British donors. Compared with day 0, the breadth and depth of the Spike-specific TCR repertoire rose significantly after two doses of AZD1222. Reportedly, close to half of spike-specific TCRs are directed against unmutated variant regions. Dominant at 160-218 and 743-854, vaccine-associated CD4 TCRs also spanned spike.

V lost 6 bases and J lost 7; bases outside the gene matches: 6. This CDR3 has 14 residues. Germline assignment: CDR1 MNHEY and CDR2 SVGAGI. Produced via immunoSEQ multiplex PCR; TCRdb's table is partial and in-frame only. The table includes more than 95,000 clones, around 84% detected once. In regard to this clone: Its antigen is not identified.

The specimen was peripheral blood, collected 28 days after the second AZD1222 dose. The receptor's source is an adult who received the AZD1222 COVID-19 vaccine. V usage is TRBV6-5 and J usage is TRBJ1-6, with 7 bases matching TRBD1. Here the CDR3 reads CASSDRVSNSPLHF. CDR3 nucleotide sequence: TGTGCCAGCAGCGACAGGGTTTCCAATTCACCCCTCCACTTT.